A selection of T cell receptor beta chains follows, all from one sample in a study of PD-L1 blockade in urothelial cancer. Profiled with immunoSEQ multiplex PCR; TCRdb holds only in-frame clones, not every one. Of 71,000 or so clones in the sample, around 90% were seen once. The sequenced sample was PBMCs, obtained around atezolizumab (anti-PD-L1) treatment. The receptors were gathered from a man in his sixties with urothelial cancer. The CDR3 runs from the conserved cysteine through the conserved F or W. A D gene is named only where the DNA matches it firmly. Expanded clones get a size class; other rows say once, few or many, or leave the size out.

j_call d_call clone_size v_call cdr3_aa cdr3_nt
TRBJ2-2 TRBD2 NA TRBV5-4 CASSPLPWGSGETGELFF TGTGCCAGCAGCCCCCTCCCCTGGGGTAGCGGGGAGACCGGGGAGCTGTTTTTT
TRBJ2-7 TRBD2 once TRBV5-6 CASTRVGGVREQYF TGTGCCAGCACCCGGGTGGGAGGGGTTCGCGAGCAGTACTTC
TRBJ1-1 TRBD1 NA TRBV7-9 CASSQRDRVAEAFF TGTGCCAGCAGCCAGCGGGACAGGGTAGCTGAAGCTTTCTTT
TRBJ1-2 NA NA TRBV19 CASTQRDYGYTF TGTGCCAGTACCCAGCGTGACTATGGCTACACCTTC
TRBJ1-2 TRBD1 NA TRBV6-1 CASRRRQGGGYTF TGTGCCAGCAGGAGGAGACAGGGTGGAGGCTACACCTTC
TRBJ1-5 TRBD1 NA TRBV10-3 CAISPGQGNQPQHF TGTGCCATCAGCCCGGGACAGGGAAATCAGCCCCAGCATTTT
TRBJ2-5 NA NA TRBV5-1 CASSEIDRSKETQYF TGCGCCAGCTCCGAAATCGACAGGTCAAAAGAGACCCAGTACTTC
TRBJ1-5 TRBD1 NA TRBV4-3 CAREKYGRGNQPQHF TGCGCCAGGGAAAAATACGGCAGGGGGAATCAGCCCCAGCATTTT
TRBJ1-1 NA NA TRBV7-2 CASSFLQANTEAFF TGTGCCAGCAGCTTCCTCCAGGCGAACACTGAAGCTTTCTTT
TRBJ1-4 TRBD1 NA TRBV4-3 CASNRGINEKLFF TGCGCCAGCAACAGGGGAATAAATGAAAAACTGTTTTTT
TRBJ1-1 NA NA TRBV19 CASQGTPPMNTEAFF TGTGCCAGTCAAGGGACACCTCCAATGAACACTGAAGCTTTCTTT
TRBJ1-6 NA NA TRBV7-9 CASSSAALNSPLHF TGTGCCAGCAGCTCGGCAGCGTTGAATTCACCCCTCCACTTT
TRBJ2-2 NA NA TRBV13 CASSMSGLTTGELFF TGTGCCAGCAGCATGTCGGGACTCACCACCGGGGAGCTGTTTTTT
TRBJ1-4 TRBD1 once TRBV7-6 CASSPLSGQGARYEKLFF TGTGCCAGCAGCCCCCTCTCCGGACAGGGCGCTCGGTATGAAAAACTGTTTTTT
TRBJ2-5 NA NA TRBV29-1 CSVPRGQETQYF TGCAGCGTTCCCAGGGGCCAAGAGACCCAGTACTTC
TRBJ2-2 TRBD2 NA TRBV7-6 CASSLVTSANTGELFF TGTGCCAGCAGCTTAGTGACTAGCGCGAACACCGGGGAGCTGTTTTTT
TRBJ1-5 NA NA TRBV6-5 CARRDIQSDFQPQHF TGTGCCAGACGGGACATACAGTCGGATTTTCAGCCCCAGCATTTT
TRBJ2-2 NA NA TRBV7-2 CASSSYTATGELFF TGTGCCAGCAGTTCTTATACAGCCACCGGGGAGCTGTTTTTT